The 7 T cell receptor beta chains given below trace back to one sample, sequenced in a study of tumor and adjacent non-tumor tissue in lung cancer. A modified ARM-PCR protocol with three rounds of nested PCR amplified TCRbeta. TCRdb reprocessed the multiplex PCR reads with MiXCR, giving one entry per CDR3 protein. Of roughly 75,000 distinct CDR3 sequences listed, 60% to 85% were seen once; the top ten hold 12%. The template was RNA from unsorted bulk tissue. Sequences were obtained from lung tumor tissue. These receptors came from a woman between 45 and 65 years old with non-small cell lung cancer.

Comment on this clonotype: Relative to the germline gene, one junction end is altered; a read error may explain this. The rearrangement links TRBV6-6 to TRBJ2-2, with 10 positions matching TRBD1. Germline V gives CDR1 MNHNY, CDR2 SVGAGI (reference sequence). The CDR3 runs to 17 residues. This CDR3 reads CASSVVPGQGLSGELFF. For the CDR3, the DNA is TGTGCCAGCAGTGTAGTACCGGGACAGGGGTTGTCCGGAGAGCTGTTTTTT.

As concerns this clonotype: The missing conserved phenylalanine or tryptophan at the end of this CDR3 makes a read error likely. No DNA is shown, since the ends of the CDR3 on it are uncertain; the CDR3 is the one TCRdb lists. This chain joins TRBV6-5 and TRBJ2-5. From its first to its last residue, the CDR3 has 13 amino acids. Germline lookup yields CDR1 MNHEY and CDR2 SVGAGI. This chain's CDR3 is CTSSYNVGETQNL.

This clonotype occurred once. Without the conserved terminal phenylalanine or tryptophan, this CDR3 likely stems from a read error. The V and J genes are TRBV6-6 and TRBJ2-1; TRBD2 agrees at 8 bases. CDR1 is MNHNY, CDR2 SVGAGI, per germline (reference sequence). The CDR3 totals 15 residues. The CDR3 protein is CANSYNLAGYNEQFL. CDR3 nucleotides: TGTGCCAACAGTTATAATCTAGCGGGTTACAATGAGCAGTTCTTG.

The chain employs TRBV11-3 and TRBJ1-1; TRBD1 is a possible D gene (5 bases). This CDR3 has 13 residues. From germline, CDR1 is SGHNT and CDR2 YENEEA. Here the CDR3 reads CISRLMGDTEAFF. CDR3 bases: TGTATCAGCCGCTTAATGGGGGACACTGAAGCTTTCTTT.

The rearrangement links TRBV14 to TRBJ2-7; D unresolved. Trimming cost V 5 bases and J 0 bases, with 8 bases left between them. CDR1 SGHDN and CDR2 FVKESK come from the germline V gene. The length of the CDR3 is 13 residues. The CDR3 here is CASSVYSSYEQYF. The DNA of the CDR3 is TGTGCCAGCAGCGTGTATAGCTCCTACGAGCAGTACTTC.

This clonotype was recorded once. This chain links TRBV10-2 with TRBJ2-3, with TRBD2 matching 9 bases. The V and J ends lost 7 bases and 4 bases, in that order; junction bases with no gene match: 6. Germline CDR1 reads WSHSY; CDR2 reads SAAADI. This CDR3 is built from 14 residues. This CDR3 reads CASKDIAGADTQYF. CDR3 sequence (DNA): TGCGCCAGCAAGGATATAGCGGGGGCAGATACGCAGTATTTT.

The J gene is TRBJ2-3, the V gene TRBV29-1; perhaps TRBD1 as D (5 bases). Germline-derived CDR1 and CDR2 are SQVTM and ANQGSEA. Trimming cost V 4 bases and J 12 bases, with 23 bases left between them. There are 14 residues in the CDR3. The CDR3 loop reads CSVAGTGAGDRQYF. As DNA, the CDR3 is TGCAGCGTTGCCGGAACAGGAGCAGGAGATAGACAGTATTTT.